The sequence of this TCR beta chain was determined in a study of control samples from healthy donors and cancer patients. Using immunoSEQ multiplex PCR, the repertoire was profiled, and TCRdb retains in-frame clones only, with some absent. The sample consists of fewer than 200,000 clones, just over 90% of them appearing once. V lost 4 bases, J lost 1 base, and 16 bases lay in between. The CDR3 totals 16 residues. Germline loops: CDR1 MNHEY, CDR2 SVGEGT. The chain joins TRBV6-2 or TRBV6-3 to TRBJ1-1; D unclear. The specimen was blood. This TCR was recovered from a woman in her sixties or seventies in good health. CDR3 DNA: TGTGCCAGCAGTTGGCCCCGCGGACGGAAGAACACTGAAGCTTTCTTT. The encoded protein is CASSWPRGRKNTEAFF.